Presented here are 7 T cell receptor beta chains from one specimen sequenced in a study of T cells in tumors and immune-related adverse events. Clones were sequenced by immunoSEQ multiplex PCR, and TCRdb holds only the in-frame ones, with some missing. The data show about 22,000 clones, about nine tenths seen once. The material was lymph node tissue, obtained from a patient treated with anti-PD-1 therapy. The receptors come from a female donor with metastatic renal cell carcinoma.

The rearrangement uses TRBV9 and TRBJ1-5; no clear D gene. Germline assignment: CDR1 SGDLS and CDR2 YYNGEE. CDR3 length: 15 residues. Trimming stripped 5 bases from V and 8 bases from J, with 20 bases between. CDR3 in DNA: TGTGCCAGCAGTCGAAGTTTGACGGAAGGAGAGCCCCAGCATTTT. Protein: CASSRSLTEGEPQHF.

CDR3 residues: CASSSRGLAGGRSSYNEQFF. In DNA form, the CDR3 reads TGCGCCAGCAGCTCGAGGGGACTAGCGGGAGGGCGGAGCTCCTACAATGAGCAGTTCTTC. The rearrangement uses TRBV5-1 and TRBJ2-1; 16 bases are shared with TRBD2. Unmatched junction bases numbered 9, after V lost 3 bases and J lost 0 bases. CDR1 and CDR2 (germline): SGHRS, YFSETQ. This CDR3 has 20 residues.

This rearrangement joins TRBV7-2 to TRBJ2-1, with D uncertain. With 5 bases removed from V and 9 bases from J, the gap between germline ends came to 23 bases. This CDR3 has 16 residues. Germline CDR1 is SGHTA and CDR2 is FQGNSA. In nucleotides, the CDR3 is TGTGCCAGCAGCGCCCCTCGTAGTTGGGCCAGACCTGAGCAGTTCTTC. Translation: CASSAPRSWARPEQFF.

The rearrangement uses TRBV15 and TRBJ2-1; D gene ambiguous. Germline-derived CDR1 and CDR2 are LNHNV and YYDKDF (reference sequence). With 0 bases removed from V and 10 bases from J, the gap between germline ends came to 13 bases. The CDR3 runs 14 residues. CDR3 in amino acids: CATSRDWPTAEQFF. CDR3 in DNA: TGTGCCACCAGCAGAGATTGGCCGACCGCGGAGCAGTTCTTC.

V and J are TRBV6-6 and TRBJ1-1, with a weak D call TRBD1 (5 bases). The CDR3 sequence is 14 residues long. Germline lookup yields CDR1 MNHNY and CDR2 SVGAGI (reference sequence). The V end lost 6 bases, the J end lost 1 base, and 12 bases lay between the germline ends. CDR3 sequence: CASSRPGGNTEAFF. CDR3 DNA sequence: TGTGCCAGCAGCCGACCTGGGGGGAACACTGAAGCTTTCTTT.

The rearrangement uses TRBV5-1 and TRBJ2-1, with 13 bases fitting TRBD2. Germline loops: CDR1 SGHRS, CDR2 YFSETQ. V lost 0 bases to trimming and J lost 6 bases; unmatched junction nucleotides: 6. The CDR3 runs 17 residues. CDR3: CASSLELAGGPGNEQFF. For the CDR3, the DNA is TGCGCCAGCAGCTTGGAACTAGCGGGAGGGCCAGGCAATGAGCAGTTCTTC.

The chain links TRBV11-1 to TRBJ1-1; no firm D call. The V end lost 1 base, the J end lost 5 bases, and 8 bases lay between the germline ends. There are 13 residues in the CDR3. Germline V gene sequence: CDR1 SGHAT, CDR2 FQDESV (reference sequence). The DNA for the CDR3 is TGTGCCAGCAGCTTAGGGGGTTGGACTGAAGCTTTCTTT. It is translated as CASSLGGWTEAFF.